A single sample is the source of the 30 T cell receptor beta chains below, sequenced in a study of T cell repertoires in cytomegalovirus infection. TCRdb redid the calling of the reads with MiXCR, one entry per CDR3 protein. The repertoire consists of 630,000 or so distinct CDR3 sequences, with around 24% occurring once and the leading ten covering approximately 8.2%. The source material was CD8+ T cells from PBMCs. The source of these receptors is a human donor in good health (CMV status not recorded). Some clones in this sample may be carry-over from other donors' samples.

This clonotype has only one observation. A single base separates this from a much larger clone, so it may be a read error. The chain links TRBV7-8 to TRBJ1-5; 7 bases agree with TRBD1. Germline V lookup: CDR1 SGHVS, CDR2 FQNEAQ. The CDR3 is made up of 16 amino acids. J lost 3 bases, V lost 8 bases, and 13 bases had no gene match. CDR3 coding DNA: TGTGCCAGCGGCATCATAGACAGGGCCGACAATCAGCCCCAGCATTTT. Translation: CASGIIDRADNQPQHF.

This clonotype was counted only a few times. The chain links TRBV20-1 to TRBJ2-1, with 9 bases fitting TRBD1. Germline V gene sequence: CDR1 DFQATT, CDR2 SNEGSKA (reference sequence). V lost 0 bases and J lost 9; bases outside the gene matches: 6. The CDR3 consists of 14 residues. The CDR3 loop is CSARDWDREGEQFF. The CDR3 bases are TGCAGTGCTAGAGATTGGGACAGGGAGGGTGAGCAGTTCTTC.

To note about this clonotype: Being one base from a much bigger clone, this may be a read error. The chain links TRBV7-6 to TRBJ2-7, with D tentatively TRBD1 or TRBD2 (5 bases each). The CDR3 is 14 residues long. Germline CDR1 reads SGHVS; CDR2 reads FNYEAQ. CDR3 region: CVSSFDNGGYEQYF. For the CDR3, the DNA is TGTGTCAGCAGCTTTGACAATGGGGGCTACGAGCAGTACTTC.

At least ten counts were recorded for this clonotype. V usage is TRBV28 and J usage is TRBJ2-3; D unclear. CDR1 is MDHEN, CDR2 SYDVKM, per germline. The V gene lost 5 bases and the J gene lost 2 bases, with 14 bases spanning the gap. This CDR3 is 15 amino acids long. The CDR3 sequence: CASSPGRALTDTQYF. The CDR3, as DNA: TGTGCCAGCAGTCCCGGCCGCGCCCTCACAGATACGCAGTATTTT. Together with reference TRBV28 and TRBJ2-3, the CDR3 gives the full variable domain: DVKVTQSSRYLVKRTGEKVFLECVQDMDHENMFWYRQDPGLGLRLIYFSYDVKMKEKGDIPEGYSVSREKKERFSLILESASTNQTSMYLCASSPGRALTDTQYFGPGTRLTVL.

V is TRBV3-1 and J is TRBJ2-7; 12 positions match TRBD2. The V and J ends lost 8 bases and 2 bases, in that order; junction bases with no gene match: 4. CDR1 and CDR2 (germline): LGHDT, YNNKEL (reference sequence). The CDR3 is made up of 14 amino acids. CDR3 sequence: CASELAGGPYEQYF. CDR3 sequence (DNA): TGTGCCAGCGAGCTAGCGGGGGGGCCCTACGAGCAGTACTTC.

The J gene is TRBJ2-7, the V gene TRBV2; no reliable D call. Germline V CDR1 and CDR2: SNHLY, FYNNEI. The CDR3 covers 11 residues. V was shortened by 7 bases and J by 5 bases, with 9 bases between the two germline ends. CDR3 region: CASTHGNEQYV. CDR3 nucleotides: TGTGCCAGCACCCACGGAAACGAGCAGTACGTC.

This clonotype was seen repeatedly, ten times or more. One end of the junction varies from germline; a read error may be responsible. This rearrangement joins TRBV7-8 to TRBJ2-1; TRBD2 matches at 14 bases. The CDR3 loop spans 13 amino acids. The germline V gene encodes CDR1 SGHVS and CDR2 FQNEAQ. The CDR3 nucleotides are TGTGCCAGCAGCTCGCAGGGACTAGCGGGGGCCCTCTTC. Translating gives CASSSQGLAGALF. Full variable domain (remainder filled in from reference TRBV7-8 and TRBJ2-1): GAGVSQSPRYKVAKRGQDVALRCDPISGHVSLFWYQQALGQGPEFLTYFQNEAQLDKSGLPSDRFFAERPEGSVSTLKIQRTQQEDSAVYLCASSSQGLAGALFGPGTRLTVL.

The CDR3 region is CASSLAWTGVYNEQFF. CDR3 DNA sequence: TGTGCCAGCAGCCTGGCATGGACAGGGGTCTACAATGAGCAGTTCTTC. V is TRBV14 and J is TRBJ2-1; 9 bases fit TRBD1. V was clipped by 4 bases and J by 3 bases; unmatched bases: 7. The CDR3 spans 16 residues. Germline V lookup: CDR1 SGHDN, CDR2 FVKESK.

This clonotype was seen only a few times. This sequence joins TRBV28 and TRBJ1-2; 8 bases are shared with TRBD1. The germline CDR1 and CDR2 sequences are MDHEN and SYDVKM. Unmatched junction bases numbered 13, after V lost 8 bases and J lost 5 bases. This CDR3 region has 15 residues. CDR3 sequence (DNA): TGTGCCAGCCGATTTAGGACAGGGCCAGGATATGGCTACACCTTC. Translating gives CASRFRTGPGYGYTF.

In regard to this clonotype: Given a much more abundant clone one base away, this may be a read error. This chain connects TRBV28 to TRBJ2-1; 10 nucleotides line up with TRBD2. The length of the CDR3 is 13 residues. V dropped 5 bases and J dropped 15; count of bases not matched to a gene: 10. Germline loops: CDR1 MDHEN, CDR2 SYDVKM. CDR3 residues: CASSLSGGTLPFF. The DNA of the CDR3 is TGTGCCAGCAGTCTTAGCGGGGGGACCCTTCCGTTCTTC.

Points on this clonotype: At one end, the junction sequence differs from germline, possibly due to a read error. The chain links TRBV6-2 or TRBV6-3 to TRBJ2-1, with D possibly TRBD2 on 5 matching bases. Germline V gene lookup returns CDR1 MNHEY and CDR2 SVGEGT. This CDR3 has 12 residues. For the CDR3, the DNA is TGTACCAGCAAGCCTGCGGGTCATGAGCAGTTCTTC. Its translation is CTSKPAGHEQFF.

There are many counts of this clonotype. The V and J genes are TRBV7-2 and TRBJ2-1; D is ambiguous. The germline V gene encodes CDR1 SGHTA and CDR2 FQGNSA. CDR3 length: 14 residues. V was shortened by 5 bases and J by 1 base, with 9 bases between the two germline ends. CDR3 sequence: CASSPEGSYNEQFF. CDR3 nucleotide sequence: TGTGCCAGCAGCCCCGAAGGGTCCTACAATGAGCAGTTCTTC. The entire variable domain, with the rest obtained from reference TRBV7-2 and TRBJ2-1, is as follows: GAGVSQSPSNKVTEKGKDVELRCDPISGHTALYWYRQSLGQGLEFLIYFQGNSAPDKSGLPSDRFSAERTGGSVSTLTIQRTQQEDSAVYLCASSPEGSYNEQFFGPGTRLTVL.

The chain uses TRBV4-1 and TRBJ1-6, with D unresolved. The CDR3 loop spans 15 amino acids. Germline V CDR1 and CDR2: MGHRA, YSYEKL. Trimming took off 0 bases at V and 7 bases at J, with 10 bases between the two ends. CDR3 nucleotides: TGCGCCAGCAGCCAAGATTCCGCGGAGAATTCACCCCTCCACTTT. This codes for CASSQDSAENSPLHF.

Concerning this clonotype: At one boundary the junction diverges from the germline segment, which might be a read error. The chain is built from TRBV7-6 and TRBJ2-5; D assignment may be TRBD1 or TRBD2 (5 bases each). The CDR3 is 12 amino acids. Germline values: CDR1 SGHVS, CDR2 FNYEAQ. Written as DNA, the CDR3 is TGTACCAGCGACGAGGGGCGAGAGACCCAGTACTTC. This gives the protein CTSDEGRETQYF. Full variable domain (outside the CDR3, taken from reference TRBV7-6 and TRBJ2-5): GAGVSQSPRYKVTKRGQDVALRCDPISGHVSLYWYRQALGQGPEFLTYFNYEAQQDKSGLPNDRFSAERPEGSISTLTIQRTEQRDSAMYRCTSDEGRETQYFGPGTRLLVL.

This clonotype was counted a few times. The chain has TRBV19 and TRBJ2-1, with D maybe TRBD1 (6 bases). Germline lookup yields CDR1 LNHDA and CDR2 SQIVND (reference sequence). This CDR3 is built from 18 residues. V dropped 5 bases and J dropped 4 bases, with 24 bases sitting between them. CDR3 sequence reads: CASSEAGQLSLGYNEQFF. The DNA of the CDR3 is TGTGCCAGTAGTGAAGCCGGACAGCTATCCCTCGGGTACAATGAGCAGTTCTTC.

The chain combines TRBV23-1 with TRBJ2-2, with 10 nucleotides matching TRBD1. TRBV23-1 is sorted into the ORF group, with uncertain function. This CDR3 is built from 16 residues. Germline trimming cut 2 bases from V and 4 bases from J; bases unmatched to any gene: 4. CDR3 sequence reads: CASSQQRTGGTGELFF. CDR3 DNA: TGCGCCAGCAGTCAACAGAGGACAGGGGGCACCGGGGAGCTGTTTTTT.

In its sample, this clonotype was seen a few times. The rearrangement links TRBV6-1 to TRBJ2-1; D not certain. Germline lookup yields CDR1 MNHNS and CDR2 SASEGT. The CDR3 totals 12 residues. V lost 5 bases, J lost 8 bases, and 10 bases lay in between. CDR3 DNA sequence: TGTGCCAGCAGTCCCACCATGGATGAGCAGTTCTTC. Its translation is CASSPTMDEQFF.

V and J are TRBV7-6 and TRBJ1-1; no clear D. The V end was cut by 0 bases, the J end by 11 bases, with 13 bases between. The CDR3 runs to 13 residues. CDR1 is SGHVS, CDR2 FNYEAQ, per germline. The CDR3, as DNA: TGTGCCAGCAGCTTAGCGCAAGTGGATTGGGCTTTCTTT. The encoded protein is CASSLAQVDWAFF.

The chain carries TRBV5-1 and TRBJ2-7, with TRBD2 as a possible D gene (5 bases). Germline V gene lookup returns CDR1 SGHRS and CDR2 YFSETQ. Trimming stripped 4 bases from V and 2 bases from J, with 16 bases between. CDR3 length equals 15 residues. The CDR3 is CASSATTSEAYEQYV. In DNA, the CDR3 is TGCGCCAGCAGCGCGACCACTTCGGAGGCCTACGAGCAGTACGTC.

The chain employs TRBV28 and TRBJ2-4; unclear D gene. Trimming shortened V by 5 bases and J by 6 bases, and 5 bases separated the two germline ends. The length of the CDR3 is 11 residues. Germline V CDR1 and CDR2: MDHEN, SYDVKM. CDR3 coding DNA: TGTGCCAGCAGTCCATCAAACATTCAGTACTTC. It encodes CASSPSNIQYF.

The V gene is TRBV19, the J gene TRBJ1-5; D gene unclear. Germline CDR1 LNHDA, CDR2 SQIVND (reference sequence). Trimming removed 3 bases at V and 6 bases at J, with 18 bases between. The CDR3 contains 16 residues. The CDR3 coding sequence is TGTGCCAGTAGTATGGTCGACGAGGAGGACCTTCAGCCCCAGCATTTT. This sequence encodes CASSMVDEEDLQPQHF. The entire variable domain, with the rest obtained from reference TRBV19 and TRBJ1-5, is as follows: DGGITQSPKYLFRKEGQNVTLSCEQNLNHDAMYWYRQDPGQGLRLIYYSQIVNDFQKGDIAEGYSVSREKKESFPLTVTSAQKNPTAFYLCASSMVDEEDLQPQHFGDGTRLSIL.

This clonotype was seen at least ten times. The chain employs TRBV28 and TRBJ2-7, with TRBD2 identical over 7 bases. CDR1 and CDR2 (germline): MDHEN, SYDVKM. V lost 5 bases, J lost 7 bases, and 8 bases stayed unmatched. CDR3 length: 13 residues. The CDR3 DNA follows: TGTGCCAGCAGTGCTCTGGGGCGGGAGGAGCAGTACGTC. This codes for CASSALGREEQYV.

This clonotype was recorded at least ten times. V and J are TRBV11-3 and TRBJ1-1; 11 nucleotides agree with TRBD1. The V gene's germline CDR1 is SGHNT and CDR2 YENEEA. CDR3 length equals 15 residues. After removal of 5 bases from V and 4 bases from J, the junction contained 6 bases not matched to a gene. The CDR3 protein is CASSAAGQGATEAFF. The CDR3 DNA sequence: TGTGCCAGCAGCGCAGCCGGACAGGGGGCCACTGAAGCTTTCTTT.

The table lists this clonotype with a few counts. The chain recombines TRBV14 with TRBJ2-5; the D is unclear. Deletions cut 0 bases from V and 3 bases from J, with 8 bases between. The CDR3 consists of 14 residues. Per the germline V gene, CDR1 is SGHDN and CDR2 is FVKESK. CDR3 in amino acids: CASSQDLLEETQYF. The DNA for the CDR3 is TGTGCCAGCAGCCAAGATTTACTTGAAGAGACCCAGTACTTC.

The CDR3 DNA reads TGTGCCAGCAGCCAAGATTGGGACCCAGGGAATCAGCCCCAGCATTTT. It yields the protein CASSQDWDPGNQPQHF. V is TRBV4-2 and J is TRBJ1-5; TRBD1 is a possible D gene (5 bases). CDR1 is LGHNA and CDR2 is YNFKEQ in the germline V gene. CDR3 size: 16 residues. The V and J ends lost 0 bases and 4 bases respectively, with 13 bases between them.

V and J are TRBV10-3 and TRBJ1-6; a possible D gene is TRBD1 (5 bases). Germline loops: CDR1 ENHRY, CDR2 SYGVKD. There are 14 residues in the CDR3. V lost 11 bases, J lost 4 bases, and 15 bases lay in between. CDR3 amino acids: CASLAGGYNSPLHF. In nucleotides, the CDR3 is TGTGCCTCACTGGCTGGGGGATATAATTCACCCCTCCACTTT.

On this clonotype itself: Germline is not matched at one junction end, which may reflect a read error. The rearrangement joins TRBV12-3 or TRBV12-4 to TRBJ2-7; 8 bases are shared with TRBD1. The CDR3 contains 13 residues. The CDR3 DNA follows: TGTGCCAGCAGTTTAGGGGCAGGGGACAGGACACACTTC. This sequence encodes CASSLGAGDRTHF.

The chain recombines TRBV10-3 with TRBJ1-1; the D is unclear. CDR3 length equals 13 residues. Per germline, CDR1 ENHRY and CDR2 SYGVKD. V lost 3 bases to trimming and J lost 1 base, with 6 bases between them. The CDR3 nucleotides are TGTGCCATCAGTGAACATCAGAACACTGAAGCTTTCTTT. This codes for CAISEHQNTEAFF.

This clonotype was seen at least ten times. The chain uses TRBV7-8 and TRBJ2-3; D unresolved. The CDR3 length is 16 residues. Between the trimmed V and J ends, which lost 2 bases and 2 bases, there was a span of 14 bases. The germline CDR1 and CDR2 sequences are SGHVS and FQNEAQ. Written as DNA, the CDR3 is TGTGCCAGCAGCTTAAATGCCGGGTCATACACAGATACGCAGTATTTT. This encodes CASSLNAGSYTDTQYF.

Worth noting for this clonotype: A much larger clone lies a single base off, so this may be a read error. Given the absence of the conserved phenylalanine or tryptophan at the CDR3 end, a read error is likely. The CDR3 region has the DNA TGTGCCAGCAGTTACTCGGTTGCCCAAACTAATGAAAAACTGTTTTCT. Translation: CASSYSVAQTNEKLFS. The chain couples TRBV6-6 to TRBJ1-4; D call uncertain. The CDR3 covers 16 residues. V shed 0 bases and J shed 1 base, with 9 bases lying between them. Germline V lookup: CDR1 MNHNY, CDR2 SVGAGI (reference sequence).